The present entry profiles one T cell receptor beta chain with its context. Its specificity is unknown. The germline V gene has CDR1 MNHEY and CDR2 SVGAGI. Trimming cost V 2 bases and J 0 bases, with 7 bases left between them. The CDR3 covers 15 residues. This sample stems from a study of human T cells and chemical hapten exposure. Time point: patch test 3, about 24 weeks after DPC sensitization. Treatment of the sample: therapeutic diphenylcyclopropenone sensitization with weekly scalp DPC. Each donor was an alopecia patient between 18 and 70 years of age who qualified for DPC. General study results and limits: The study found that DPC sensitization did not change TCRs above 1 in 1000 frequency. Donors had alopecia, so their immune response may differ from healthy people's.

Separate cDNA molecules received unique molecular identifiers, which the library attached to them. Each CDR3 protein is one row after TCRdb ran MiXCR on the RACE reads. The sample lists 150,000 to 200,000 distinct CDR3 sequences, about a quarter seen once, with approximately 2.1% in the top ten. The sample here was whole blood, taken in connection with sensitization to the hapten diphenylcyclopropenone (DPC). The chain uses TRBV6-5 and TRBJ1-4; perhaps TRBD1 as D (6 bases). The clonotype was recovered from a woman aged 18-35 years with alopecia areata. Some clones in this sample may be carry-over from other donors' samples. The CDR3 here is CASSYAGATNEKLFF. CDR3 DNA: TGTGCCAGCAGTTACGCAGGGGCAACTAATGAAAAACTGTTTTTT.